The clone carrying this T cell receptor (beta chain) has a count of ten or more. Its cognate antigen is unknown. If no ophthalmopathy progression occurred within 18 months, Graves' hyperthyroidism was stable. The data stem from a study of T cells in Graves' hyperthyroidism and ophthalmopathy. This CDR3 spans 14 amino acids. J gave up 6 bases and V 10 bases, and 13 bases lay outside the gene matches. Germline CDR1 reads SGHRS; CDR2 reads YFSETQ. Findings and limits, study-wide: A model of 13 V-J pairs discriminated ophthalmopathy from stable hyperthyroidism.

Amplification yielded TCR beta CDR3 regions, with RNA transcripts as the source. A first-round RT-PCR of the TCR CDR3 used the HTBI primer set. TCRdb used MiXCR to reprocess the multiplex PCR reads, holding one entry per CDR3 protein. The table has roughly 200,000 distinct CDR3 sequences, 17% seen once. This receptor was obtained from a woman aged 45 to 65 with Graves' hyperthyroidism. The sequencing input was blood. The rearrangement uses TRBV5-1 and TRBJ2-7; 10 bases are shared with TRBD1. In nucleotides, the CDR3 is TGCGCCTCCCACATGGGGACAGGGGTGAGCGAGCAGTACTTC. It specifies CASHMGTGVSEQYF.